This T cell receptor beta chain was sequenced in a study of T cell repertoires in cytomegalovirus infection. Whole-study context: Public TCR beta signature analysis indicated the presence of both CMV infection and matching HLA type. Findings and caveats of the study: HLA-C-restricted CMV clonotypes gave the most frequent clonotype in two of eight donors.

TCRdb called the reads again in MiXCR, with one record for every CDR3 protein. The sample lists around 100,000 distinct CDR3 sequences, 15% to 20% occurring once. The CDR3 contains 13 residues. V was clipped by 4 bases and J by 0 bases, with 6 bases between them. Germline lookup yields CDR1 SQVTM and CDR2 ANQGSEA. Comment on this clonotype: Its matching antigen is unknown.

Sequencing was performed on PBMCs. J is TRBJ2-2 and V is TRBV29-1, with unresolved D. The sequence was collected from a human donor in good health (CMV status not recorded). Some clones in this sample may be carry-over from other donors' samples. The chain's CDR3 is CSVVGANTGELFF. In DNA, the CDR3 is TGCAGCGTTGTAGGAGCGAACACCGGGGAGCTGTTTTTT.